This is a list of T cell receptor beta chains from one sample in a study of OX40 agonist ivuxolimab in advanced cancers. Produced via immunoSEQ multiplex PCR; TCRdb's table is partial and in-frame only. The sample gives under 50,000 clones, 80% to 85% of which show up once; around 9.3% is in the top ten. This sample comprised CD4+ or CD8+ T cells sorted from blood, obtained in a trial of the OX40 agonist ivuxolimab. The receptor source for this set is an adult with an advanced solid tumor such as melanoma, head and neck, liver or kidney cancer. CDR3s include the opening cysteine and the closing phenylalanine or tryptophan. Fields, in order: V gene, J gene, D gene, clone size, CDR3 protein, CDR3 DNA. A D gene is named only where the DNA matches it firmly. Part of the rows lack a size; the others show once, few, many or a class for expanded clones.

>TRBV13|TRBJ1-1|.|.
CASSNVKGRPEAFF
TGTGCCAGCAGCAATGTTAAAGGGAGGCCTGAAGCTTTCTTT
>TRBV30|TRBJ2-7|.|.
CAWNPPLRPTRSSYEQYF
TGTGCCTGGAACCCCCCCCTCAGGCCTACCAGGAGCTCCTACGAGCAGTACTTC
>TRBV27|TRBJ2-7|TRBD2|.
CASSLLAGGEQYF
TGTGCCAGCAGTTTACTAGCGGGAGGCGAGCAGTACTTC
>TRBV2|TRBJ2-5|TRBD1|once
CASRQGAGETQYF
TGTGCCAGCAGACAGGGGGCAGGAGAGACCCAGTACTTC
>TRBV6-6|TRBJ2-7|.|once
CASSYGQRYEQYF
TGTGCCAGCAGTTACGGGCAAAGGTACGAGCAGTACTTC
>TRBV11-2|TRBJ2-7|TRBD2|.
CASSDHVLGTRRYEQYF
TGTGCCAGCAGCGATCACGTACTCGGGACTAGGCGCTACGAGCAGTACTTC
>TRBV7-6|TRBJ1-1|TRBD1|.
CASSRRDSGTNTEAFF
TGTGCCAGCAGCCGCCGGGACAGCGGGACGAACACTGAAGCTTTCTTT
>TRBV30|TRBJ2-2|TRBD2|.
CAWRLAVNTGELFF
TGTGCCTGGAGGCTAGCGGTAAACACCGGGGAGCTGTTTTTT
>TRBV6-1|TRBJ2-1|TRBD1|.
CASSWTGGHNEQFF
TGTGCCAGCAGTTGGACAGGGGGACACAATGAGCAGTTCTTC
>TRBV5-4|TRBJ1-1|TRBD1|few
CASSPGEGTANTEAFF
TGTGCCAGCAGCCCGGGAGAGGGGACAGCGAACACTGAAGCTTTCTTT
>TRBV19|TRBJ1-5|TRBD1|.
CASSRDRVNQPQHF
TGTGCCAGTAGTAGAGACAGGGTGAATCAGCCCCAGCATTTT
>TRBV7-6|TRBJ2-1|TRBD2|few
CASSHFGGFRSYNEQFF
TGTGCCAGCAGTCATTTCGGGGGGTTCCGCTCCTACAATGAGCAGTTCTTC
>TRBV10-1|TRBJ2-5|TRBD2|.
CASSAGGSGRTGEQYF
TGCGCCAGCAGTGCCGGAGGTAGCGGGCGCACGGGGGAGCAGTACTTC
>TRBV5-3|TRBJ2-4|TRBD1|.
CARSPRTGLAKNIQYF
TGTGCCAGAAGCCCCCGGACAGGGCTCGCCAAAAACATTCAGTACTTC
>TRBV14|TRBJ2-2|TRBD1|.
CASSRNAGGTGELFF
TGTGCCAGCAGCCGGAACGCAGGGGGCACCGGGGAGCTGTTTTTT
>TRBV15|TRBJ1-2|TRBD1|.
CATSINRGYGYTF
TGTGCCACCAGCATCAACAGGGGCTATGGCTACACCTTC
>TRBV6-6|TRBJ2-1|TRBD1|.
CASSPDRGVGNEQFF
TGTGCCAGCAGTCCCGACAGGGGGGTAGGGAATGAGCAGTTCTTC
>TRBV7-2|TRBJ2-7|.|.
CASSLDQAYEQYF
TGTGCCAGCAGCTTAGATCAGGCCTACGAGCAGTACTTC
>TRBV30|TRBJ2-2|.|.
CAWKETPTGELFF
TGTGCCTGGAAAGAGACTCCCACCGGGGAGCTGTTTTTT
>TRBV19|TRBJ1-5|TRBD1|.
CASRGTDYQPQHF
TGTGCCAGCAGGGGGACAGACTATCAGCCCCAGCATTTT
>TRBV10-3|TRBJ1-1|TRBD1|.
CAISGGGMNTEAFF
TGTGCCATCAGTGGAGGGGGCATGAACACTGAAGCTTTCTTT
>TRBV18|TRBJ2-5|.|.
CASSLGHQETQYF
TGTGCCAGCTCACTGGGACACCAAGAGACCCAGTACTTC
>TRBV10-3|TRBJ1-6|.|.
CAISDFDVYPPLHF
TGTGCCATCAGTGACTTCGATGTTTATCCACCCCTCCACTTT
>TRBV11-3|TRBJ2-2|TRBD2|.
CASSASGRYTGELFF
TGTGCCAGCAGCGCTAGCGGGAGGTACACCGGGGAGCTGTTTTTT
>TRBV30|TRBJ2-7|TRBD2|.
CAWRRGTTGSEQYF
TGTGCCTGGAGGCGGGGGACTACCGGCTCAGAGCAGTACTTC
>TRBV6-5|TRBJ1-5|TRBD1|.
CASSYDRVKPQHF
TGTGCCAGCAGTTACGACAGGGTGAAGCCCCAGCATTTT
>TRBV2|TRBJ1-5|.|.
CASSRELSNQPQHF
TGTGCCAGCTCACGGGAGCTAAGCAATCAGCCCCAGCATTTT
>TRBV5-3|TRBJ1-2|.|.
CARSLARFGYTF
TGTGCCAGAAGCTTGGCCCGTTTCGGCTACACCTTC
>TRBV30|TRBJ2-2|TRBD2|.
CAWSPFKSGTGSTGELFF
TGTGCCTGGAGCCCCTTTAAGAGCGGGACCGGGTCCACCGGGGAGCTGTTTTTT
>TRBV28|TRBJ2-5|.|.
CASSFQGSRRETQYF
TGTGCCAGCAGTTTTCAGGGGAGTAGAAGAGAGACCCAGTACTTC
>TRBV19|TRBJ2-7|.|.
CAGKGDTGPLYF
TGTGCCGGGAAGGGAGATACGGGCCCTCTATACTTC
>TRBV2|TRBJ2-7|.|.
CASSVSVGPYEQYF
TGTGCCAGCAGTGTTTCAGTCGGACCCTACGAGCAGTACTTC